The 11 T cell receptor beta chains below were found in one sample sequenced in a study of CD8+CD57+ T cells in acquired aplastic anemia. The template used for profiling TCR beta VDJ and CDR3 was genomic DNA. TCRdb reprocessed the reads with MiXCR, giving one entry per CDR3 protein. The table shows roughly 290,000 distinct CDR3 sequences, with roughly 61% occurring only once. CD8+CD57+ cell expansion, shown by flow cytometry, had occurred in the patients selected for sequencing. The specimen was sorted CD4+, CD8+, or CD8+CD57+ T cells (not recorded which) from PBMCs. Source of these receptors: a human donor with aplastic anemia.

This sequence joins TRBV7-3 and TRBJ1-6; 11 nucleotides match TRBD1. V was pared by 0 bases and J by 1 base, with 8 bases of the junction left unmatched. CDR1 is SGHTA and CDR2 is FQGTGA in the germline V gene. The CDR3 extends over 20 amino acids. The CDR3 reads CASSLTGQGVGLSYNSPLHF. CDR3 sequence (DNA): TGTGCCAGCAGCTTAACGGGACAGGGGGTGGGCTTATCCTATAATTCACCCCTCCACTTT. Full variable domain (rest looked up from reference TRBV7-3 and TRBJ1-6): GAGVSQTPSNKVTEKGKYVELRCDPISGHTALYWYRQSLGQGPEFLIYFQGTGAADDSGLPNDRFFAVRPEGSVSTLKIQRTERGDSAVYLCASSLTGQGVGLSYNSPLHFGNGTRLTVT.

V and J are TRBV10-3 and TRBJ2-5, with unresolved D. V lost 0 bases and J lost 3, with 8 bases in between. From germline, CDR1 is ENHRY and CDR2 SYGVKD. This CDR3 is built from 14 residues. The CDR3 spells CAISESQEKETQYF. DNA for the CDR3: TGTGCCATCAGTGAGTCTCAGGAAAAAGAGACCCAGTACTTC.

This clonotype was recorded at least ten times. The V and J genes are TRBV7-3 and TRBJ1-2, with a tentative D call TRBD1 (5 bases). V was shortened by 2 bases and J by 6 bases, with 13 bases between the two germline ends. CDR3 length: 14 residues. Germline CDR1 is SGHTA and CDR2 is FQGTGA. This CDR3 reads CASSLGPGRDGYTF. In nucleotides, the CDR3 is TGTGCCAGCAGCTTAGGTCCAGGGCGGGATGGCTACACCTTC.

With regard to this clonotype: Because the CDR3 is missing its conserved closing phenylalanine or tryptophan, this is likely a read error. This chain connects TRBV2 to TRBJ1-1, with 7 nucleotides matching TRBD1. The CDR3 has 14 residues. Germline V gives CDR1 SNHLY, CDR2 FYNNEI. The ends lost 5 bases at V and 1 base at J; junction bases unmatched: 4. CDR3 amino acids: CASSRRDRNTEAFL. The CDR3 DNA is TGTGCCAGCAGTAGACGGGACAGGAACACTGAAGCTTTCCTT.

This clonotype was recorded at least ten times. The J gene is TRBJ2-1, the V gene TRBV20-1; TRBD2 matches at 12 bases. Trimming took 6 bases from V and 5 from J; bases not matched to a gene: 5. The CDR3 has 14 amino acids. CDR1 and CDR2 (germline): DFQATT, SNEGSKA (reference sequence). The CDR3 reads CSASGLAGHNEQFF. CDR3 in DNA: TGCAGTGCCTCGGGACTAGCGGGCCACAATGAGCAGTTCTTC.

V and J are TRBV10-3 and TRBJ2-7, with no clear D. The CDR3 is made up of 12 amino acids. V was trimmed by 3 bases and J by 4 bases, leaving 7 bases between them. CDR1 and CDR2 (germline): ENHRY, SYGVKD. In nucleotides, the CDR3 is TGTGCCATCAGTGAAGGGTGGTACGAGCAGTACTTC. Protein: CAISEGWYEQYF.

In its sample, this clonotype was seen once. The chain couples TRBV2 to TRBJ2-6; D is unclear. Trimming stripped 4 bases from V and 4 bases from J, with 17 bases between. Germline V gene sequence: CDR1 SNHLY, CDR2 FYNNEI. This CDR3 has 17 amino acids. The CDR3 DNA reads as TGTGCCAGCAGTGGGTACCGAACTTCTCTCGGGGCCAACGTCCTGACTTTC. Amino acids: CASSGYRTSLGANVLTF.

The table lists this clonotype with many counts. The chain recombines TRBV2 with TRBJ1-3, with 7 nucleotides matching TRBD1. From germline, CDR1 is SNHLY and CDR2 FYNNEI. The CDR3 contains 13 residues. Trimming at V came to 8 bases and at J to 6 bases, leaving 7 bases not matched to a gene. Here the CDR3 DNA reads TGTGCCAGCGGGCCAACAGGGGCAAACACCATATATTTT. Encoded protein: CASGPTGANTIYF.

This clonotype was recorded at least ten times. J is TRBJ2-7 and V is TRBV5-6, with D unclear. Germline loops: CDR1 SGHDT, CDR2 YYEEEE. This CDR3 spans 12 amino acids. Trimming removed 4 bases at V and 7 bases at J, with 12 bases between. CDR3 in amino acids: CASSTSRGEQYF. In DNA form, the CDR3 reads TGTGCCAGCAGCACCAGCCGCGGTGAGCAGTACTTC. Full variable domain (missing parts from reference TRBV5-6 and TRBJ2-7): DAGVTQSPTHLIKTRGQQVTLRCSPKSGHDTVSWYQQALGQGPQFIFQYYEEEERQRGNFPDRFSGHQFPNYSSELNVNALLLGDSALYLCASSTSRGEQYFGPGTRLTVT.

V gene TRBV5-1 combines with J gene TRBJ2-1; 10 bases line up with TRBD2. The germline V gene encodes CDR1 SGHRS and CDR2 YFSETQ. The V gene end was trimmed by 4 bases and the J gene end by 10 bases; junction bases not matched to a gene: 8. The CDR3 has 14 amino acids. Here the CDR3 DNA reads TGCGCCAGCAGCAACCTAGCGGGAGCCCAAGAGCAGTTCTTC. It translates to CASSNLAGAQEQFF.

The J gene is TRBJ2-7, the V gene TRBV6-1, with 8 bases aligning to TRBD2. Germline V gene data show CDR1 as MNHNS and CDR2 as SASEGT. Germline trimming cut 6 bases from V and 7 bases from J; bases unmatched to any gene: 14. This CDR3 spans 15 amino acids. The CDR3 protein is CASRDSGGDAGEQYF. The CDR3 coding sequence is TGTGCCAGCAGAGACAGCGGGGGCGACGCTGGAGAGCAGTACTTC.